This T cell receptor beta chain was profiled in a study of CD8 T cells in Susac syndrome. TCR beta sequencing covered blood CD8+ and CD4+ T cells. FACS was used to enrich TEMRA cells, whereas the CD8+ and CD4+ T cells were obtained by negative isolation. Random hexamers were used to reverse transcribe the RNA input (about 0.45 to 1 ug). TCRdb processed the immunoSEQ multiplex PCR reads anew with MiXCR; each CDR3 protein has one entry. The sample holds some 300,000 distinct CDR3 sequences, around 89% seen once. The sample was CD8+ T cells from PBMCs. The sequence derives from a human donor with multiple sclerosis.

The DNA of the CDR3 is TGTGCCAGCAGTTTTGGGGGCCGGGGTGAGCAGTTCTTC. This gives the protein CASSFGGRGEQFF. The rearrangement links TRBV12-3 or TRBV12-4 to TRBJ2-1; D is possibly TRBD1 (6 bases). Trimming cost V 3 bases and J 9 bases, with 12 bases left between them. The CDR3 consists of 13 residues.